This T cell receptor (beta chain) was sequenced in a study of T cell responses to AZD1222 COVID-19 vaccine. Study conclusions and caveats: Spike-specific TCR breadth and depth grew following two AZD1222 doses. Baseline testing showed seropositivity in only a handful of AZD1222 recipients. Females outnumbered males among donors, who were mostly white British; clonal diversity was possibly underestimated. Per reports, nearly half of all spike-specific TCRs target regions that are unmutated in variants.

Worth noting for this clone: Its antigen remains unidentified.

This CDR3 region has 15 residues. The junction had 21 bases not matched to a gene; V was cut back by 10 bases and J by 13 bases. Germline V gene lookup returns CDR1 MDHEN and CDR2 SYDVKM. The repertoire was sequenced with immunoSEQ multiplex PCR; TCRdb's copy has only in-frame clones and lacks some. The table includes some 110,000 clones, 75% to 90% detected once. The specimen comprised peripheral blood, sampled on day 0 of AZD1222 vaccination. This chain uses TRBV28 with TRBJ2-1, with TRBD1 identical over 8 bases. The TCR sequence derives from an adult in good health. The CDR3 region is CATNAGTGSREFQFF. In DNA form, the CDR3 reads TGTGCCACCAACGCCGGGACAGGTTCTCGGGAGTTCCAGTTCTTC.